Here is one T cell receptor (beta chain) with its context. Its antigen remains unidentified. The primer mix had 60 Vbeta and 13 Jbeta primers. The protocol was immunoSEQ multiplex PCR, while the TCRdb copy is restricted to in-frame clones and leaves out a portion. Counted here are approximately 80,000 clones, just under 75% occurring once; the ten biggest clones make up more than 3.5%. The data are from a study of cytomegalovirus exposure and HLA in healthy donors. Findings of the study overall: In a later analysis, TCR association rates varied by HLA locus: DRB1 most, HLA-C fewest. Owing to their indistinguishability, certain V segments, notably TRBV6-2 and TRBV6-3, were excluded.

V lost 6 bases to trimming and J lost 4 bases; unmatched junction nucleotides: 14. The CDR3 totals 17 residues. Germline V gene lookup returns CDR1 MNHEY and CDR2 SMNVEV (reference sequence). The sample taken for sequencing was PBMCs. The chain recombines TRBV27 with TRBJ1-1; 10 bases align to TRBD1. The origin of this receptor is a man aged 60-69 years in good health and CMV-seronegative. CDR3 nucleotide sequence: TGTGCCAGCAGCCCCCCGGGAGACAGGGGGCTGGGCACTGAAGCTTTCTTT. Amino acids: CASSPPGDRGLGTEAFF.